One sample yielded the 14 T cell receptor beta chains listed below, sequenced in a study of T cell repertoires in cytomegalovirus infection. For these TCRs, the target antigens are not known. MiXCR was run by TCRdb on the reads, yielding one entry per CDR3 protein. The top ten hold around 15% of the sample, which has some 920,000 distinct CDR3 sequences, 25% to 40% seen once. The starting material was cultured CD8+ T cells from PBMCs, obtained from culture after CMV antigen stimulation. These receptors were obtained from a human donor in good health (CMV status not recorded). Some clones in this sample may be carry-over from other donors' samples.

This clonotype was picked up one time. The chain links TRBV24-1 to TRBJ2-2; TRBD1 aligns across 8 bases. V gave up 3 bases and J gave up 1 base; unmatched junction bases: 6. The CDR3 covers 17 residues. Germline V gives CDR1 KGHDR, CDR2 SFDVKD. CDR3 coding DNA: TGTGCCACCAGTGATAATCAGGGGGCCTGGAACACCGGGGAGCTGTTTTTT. As protein: CATSDNQGAWNTGELFF.

This clonotype was picked up a small number of times. The V call is TRBV6-6, the J call TRBJ1-6; no firm D call. The length of the CDR3 is 14 residues. V lost 7 bases and J 3 bases, leaving 10 bases between the germline ends. Per germline, CDR1 MNHNY and CDR2 SVGAGI (reference sequence). The CDR3 is CASTRDVYNSPLHF. Written as DNA, the CDR3 is TGTGCCAGCACCCGAGACGTCTATAATTCACCCCTCCACTTT.

CDR3 amino acids: CASSLQGRAGELFF. CDR3 DNA: TGTGCCAGCAGCCTCCAGGGGAGGGCCGGGGAGCTGTTTTTT. V usage is TRBV7-6 and J usage is TRBJ2-2, with a possible D match to TRBD2 (7 bases). Germline CDR1 and CDR2: SGHVS and FNYEAQ. The CDR3 spans 14 residues. The V end lost 5 bases, the J end lost 6 bases, and 13 bases lay between the germline ends. The whole variable domain, filled in from reference TRBV7-6 and TRBJ2-2, reads GAGVSQSPRYKVTKRGQDVALRCDPISGHVSLYWYRQALGQGPEFLTYFNYEAQQDKSGLPNDRFSAERPEGSISTLTIQRTEQRDSAMYRCASSLQGRAGELFFGEGSRLTVL.

This clonotype has just a few counts. The chain recombines TRBV7-9 with TRBJ1-2, with unresolved D. Germline values: CDR1 SEHNR, CDR2 FQNEAQ (reference sequence). The V end lost 5 bases, the J end lost 4 bases, and 14 bases lay between the germline ends. The CDR3 totals 14 residues. Written as DNA, the CDR3 is TGTGCCAGCAGCGAGGGTCAGACGATCTATGGCTACACCTTC. It is translated as CASSEGQTIYGYTF.

In its sample, this clonotype was seen once. This chain links TRBV24-1 with TRBJ2-1, with D hard to call. Looked up from germline, CDR1 is KGHDR and CDR2 is SFDVKD. The CDR3 runs 13 residues. Trimming pared 3 bases from V and 12 bases from J, leaving 14 bases between. In DNA, the CDR3 is TGTGCCACCAGTGATGGAGACAATTTAGGGCAGTTCTTC. Protein sequence: CATSDGDNLGQFF.

This clonotype was seen only a few times. The V call is TRBV12-3 or TRBV12-4, the J call TRBJ2-7; D not certain. The CDR3 sequence is 13 residues long. V was clipped by 3 bases and J by 5 bases, with 11 bases between them. The CDR3 region is CASSFGLEDEQYF. DNA for the CDR3: TGTGCCAGCAGTTTTGGCCTCGAAGACGAGCAGTACTTC.

The V and J genes are TRBV7-9 and TRBJ2-7, with D perhaps given as TRBD1 or TRBD2 (5 bases each). The germline V and J ends were trimmed by 10 bases and 2 bases, with 18 bases remaining between them. The CDR3 consists of 14 residues. Germline lookup yields CDR1 SEHNR and CDR2 FQNEAQ (reference sequence). CDR3 sequence reads: CATNTGGKPYEQYF. CDR3 DNA sequence: TGTGCCACCAATACTGGGGGTAAACCCTACGAGCAGTACTTC.

Written as DNA, the CDR3 is TGTGCCACCACGATTCTAGCGGAATTCACAGATACGCAGTATTTT. It specifies CATTILAEFTDTQYF. The chain combines TRBV27 with TRBJ2-3; TRBD2 matches at 7 bases. Germline assignment: CDR1 MNHEY and CDR2 SMNVEV (reference sequence). This CDR3 contains 15 residues. The J segment lost 2 bases and the V segment lost 10 bases, leaving 12 bases of the junction unmatched.

The chain has TRBV6-5 and TRBJ1-3, with D possibly being TRBD1 (6 bases). Between the trimmed V and J ends, which lost 11 bases and 0 bases, there was a span of 17 bases. This CDR3 contains 15 residues. The germline gives CDR1 MNHEY, CDR2 SVGAGI. The chain's CDR3 is CASTGTPSSGNTIYF. The CDR3 DNA follows: TGTGCCTCTACCGGGACACCGAGCTCTGGAAACACCATATATTTT.

The V call is TRBV9, the J call TRBJ2-4; D is undetermined. Germline CDR1 reads SGDLS; CDR2 reads YYNGEE. V was pared by 4 bases and J by 1 base, with 18 bases between. This CDR3 spans 17 amino acids. The DNA for the CDR3 is TGTGCCAGCAGCCCCTCTGGAGCCGGCAACGCCAAAAACATTCAGTACTTC. Its translation: CASSPSGAGNAKNIQYF. The whole variable domain, filled in from reference TRBV9 and TRBJ2-4, reads DSGVTQTPKHLITATGQRVTLRCSPRSGDLSVYWYQQSLDQGLQFLIQYYNGEERAKGNILERFSAQQFPDLHSELNLSSLELGDSALYFCASSPSGAGNAKNIQYFGAGTRLSVL.

J is TRBJ2-1 and V is TRBV5-6; a possible D gene is TRBD2 (6 bases). The germline V gene has CDR1 SGHDT and CDR2 YYEEEE. The CDR3 loop spans 13 amino acids. V lost 7 bases and J 5 bases, leaving 13 bases between the germline ends. The CDR3 DNA follows: TGTGCCAGCTCCCGGGGGTCAAACAATGAGCAGTTCTTC. Amino acid sequence: CASSRGSNNEQFF.

This clonotype has ten or more counts. The V call is TRBV7-8, the J call TRBJ2-2; 8 positions match TRBD1. The CDR3 extends over 15 amino acids. V was pared by 5 bases and J by 5 bases, with 7 bases of the junction left unmatched. Germline V gives CDR1 SGHVS, CDR2 FQNEAQ. CDR3 residues: CASSRRTGFTGELFF. In DNA form, the CDR3 reads TGTGCCAGCAGCCGAAGGACAGGGTTTACCGGGGAGCTGTTTTTT.

V gene TRBV13 combines with J gene TRBJ1-1; no definite D call. Trimming removed 5 bases at V and 5 bases at J, with 15 bases between. CDR1 PRHDT and CDR2 FYEKMQ come from the germline V gene (reference sequence). The CDR3 is 14 amino acids. This chain's CDR3 is CASSPSDLGTEAFF. The CDR3 bases are TGTGCCAGCAGCCCTAGTGATCTGGGGACTGAAGCTTTCTTT.

This clonotype came up a few times. This rearrangement joins TRBV7-2 to TRBJ2-2; D not resolved. Trimming left V 3 bases short and J 8 bases short, with 10 bases between. The CDR3 totals 13 residues. Germline values: CDR1 SGHTA, CDR2 FQGNSA. CDR3 nucleotides: TGTGCCAGCAGCTTGAGCTTCCTGGGGGAGCTGTTTTTT. Translated, it gives CASSLSFLGELFF.